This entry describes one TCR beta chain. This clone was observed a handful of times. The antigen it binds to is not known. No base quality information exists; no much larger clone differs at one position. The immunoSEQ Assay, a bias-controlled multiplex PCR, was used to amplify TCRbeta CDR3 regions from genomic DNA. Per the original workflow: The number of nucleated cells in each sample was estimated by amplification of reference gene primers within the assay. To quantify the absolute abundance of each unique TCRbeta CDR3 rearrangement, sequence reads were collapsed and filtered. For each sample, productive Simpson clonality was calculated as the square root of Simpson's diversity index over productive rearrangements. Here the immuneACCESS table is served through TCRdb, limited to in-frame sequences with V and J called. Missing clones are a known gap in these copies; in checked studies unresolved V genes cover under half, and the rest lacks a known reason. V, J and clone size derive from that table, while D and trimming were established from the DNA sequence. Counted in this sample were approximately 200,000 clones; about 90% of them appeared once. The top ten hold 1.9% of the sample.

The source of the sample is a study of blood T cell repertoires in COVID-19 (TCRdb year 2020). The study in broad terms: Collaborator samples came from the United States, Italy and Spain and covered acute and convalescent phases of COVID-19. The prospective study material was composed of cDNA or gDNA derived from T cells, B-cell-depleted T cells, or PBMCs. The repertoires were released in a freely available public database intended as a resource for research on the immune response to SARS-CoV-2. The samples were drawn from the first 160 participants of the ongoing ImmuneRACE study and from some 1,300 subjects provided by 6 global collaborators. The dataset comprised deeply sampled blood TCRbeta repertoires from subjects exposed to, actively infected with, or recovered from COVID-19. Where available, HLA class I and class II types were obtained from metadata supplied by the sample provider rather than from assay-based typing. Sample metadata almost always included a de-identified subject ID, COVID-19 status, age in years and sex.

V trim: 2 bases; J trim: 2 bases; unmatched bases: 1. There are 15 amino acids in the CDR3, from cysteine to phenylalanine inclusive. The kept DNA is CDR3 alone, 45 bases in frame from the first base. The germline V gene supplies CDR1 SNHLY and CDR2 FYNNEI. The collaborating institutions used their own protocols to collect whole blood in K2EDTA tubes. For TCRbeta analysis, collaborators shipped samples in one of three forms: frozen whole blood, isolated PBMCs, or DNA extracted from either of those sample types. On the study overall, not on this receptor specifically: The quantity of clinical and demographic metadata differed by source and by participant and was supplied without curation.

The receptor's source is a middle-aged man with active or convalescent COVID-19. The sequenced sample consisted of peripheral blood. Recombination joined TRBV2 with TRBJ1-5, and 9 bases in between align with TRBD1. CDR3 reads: CASSERTGGNQPQHF. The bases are TGTGCCAGCAGTGAAAGGACAGGGGGCAATCAGCCCCAGCATTTT.